Presented here are 14 T cell receptor beta chains from one specimen sequenced in a study of blood T cells in healthy people across ages. PCR was performed a second time for about 7 to 11 cycles using a sample-barcoded 5' primer and a J-beta primer mix. TCRdb re-derived calls from the 5' RACE reads in MiXCR, one entry per CDR3 protein. The sample lists around 800,000 distinct CDR3 sequences, around 50% occurring once. Sequenced sample: blood. These TCRs come from a man older than 75 in good health.

A few counts support this clonotype. This chain uses TRBV12-3 or TRBV12-4 with TRBJ2-7, with 7 bases identical to TRBD1. This CDR3 contains 14 residues. V lost 4 bases to trimming and J lost 7 bases; unmatched junction nucleotides: 10. In DNA, the CDR3 is TGTGCCAGCAGTTCCACTGACAGGGCCAATGAGCAGTACTTC. Translated: CASSSTDRANEQYF.

This chain joins TRBV7-9 and TRBJ2-7; 7 bases are a match to TRBD2. Germline CDR1 is SEHNR and CDR2 is FQNEAQ (reference sequence). With V trimmed by 5 bases and J by 12 bases, 10 bases remained unmatched. This CDR3 has 12 amino acids. The CDR3 nucleotides read TGTGCCAGCAGCCAGGTTGTGCGGGAGTCGTACTTC. Amino acids: CASSQVVRESYF.

The chain is built from TRBV5-1 and TRBJ1-1; possibly TRBD1 for D (5 bases). The CDR3 spans 17 residues. Looked up from germline, CDR1 is SGHRS and CDR2 is YFSETQ. V gave up 1 base and J gave up 2 bases, with 18 bases separating them. CDR3 loop: CASSLKGGAPPNTEAFF. As DNA, the CDR3 is TGCGCCAGCAGCTTGAAAGGCGGGGCTCCTCCTAACACTGAAGCTTTCTTT. Based on the CDR3 plus reference TRBV5-1 and TRBJ1-1, the full variable domain is KAGVTQTPRYLIKTRGQQVTLSCSPISGHRSVSWYQQTPGQGLQFLFEYFSETQRNKGNFPGRFSGRQFSNSRSEMNVSTLELGDSALYLCASSLKGGAPPNTEAFFGQGTRLTVV.

The CDR3 nucleotides are TGTGCCAGCAGCGGGACCGGGACAGGGGTTTACGAGCAGTACTTC. Its translation is CASSGTGTGVYEQYF. The V and J genes are TRBV7-2 and TRBJ2-7; 10 bases line up with TRBD1. The V and J ends lost 5 bases and 4 bases, in that order; junction bases with no gene match: 8. The germline V gene encodes CDR1 SGHTA and CDR2 FQGNSA. The CDR3 has 15 amino acids.

About this clonotype: A read error may be the cause here, since a much bigger clone is one base away. The CDR3 DNA sequence: TGTGCCAGCAGTTCTCGTCTAGCGGGAGGTGGGGAGACCCAGTTCTTC. It encodes CASSSRLAGGGETQFF. The chain uses TRBV12-3 or TRBV12-4 and TRBJ2-1, with 11 bases matching TRBD2. V lost 4 bases to trimming and J lost 13 bases; unmatched junction nucleotides: 15. This CDR3 contains 16 residues.

The table lists this clonotype with a count of one. The chain couples TRBV20-1 to TRBJ2-3; D tentatively reads TRBD1 or TRBD2 (6 bases each). Trimming stripped 5 bases from V and 0 bases from J, with 18 bases between. CDR3 size: 16 residues. Germline assignment: CDR1 DFQATT and CDR2 SNEGSKA (reference sequence). CDR3 coding DNA: TGCAGTGCTCGACAGGCCACGGGAGCTAGCACAGATACGCAGTATTTT. Protein: CSARQATGASTDTQYF.

The rearrangement joins TRBV7-2 to TRBJ2-3; D is unclear. V was pared by 5 bases and J by 4 bases, with 10 bases between. The CDR3 runs to 13 residues. The germline CDR1 and CDR2 sequences are SGHTA and FQGNSA. The CDR3: CASSPHLPDTQYF. CDR3 bases: TGTGCCAGCAGCCCCCATTTGCCAGATACGCAGTATTTT. The whole variable domain, filled in from reference TRBV7-2 and TRBJ2-3, reads GAGVSQSPSNKVTEKGKDVELRCDPISGHTALYWYRQSLGQGLEFLIYFQGNSAPDKSGLPSDRFSAERTGGSVSTLTIQRTQQEDSAVYLCASSPHLPDTQYFGPGTRLTVL.

This clonotype has only one observation. V usage is TRBV28 and J usage is TRBJ2-5, with 12 bases fitting TRBD1. The V segment lost 6 bases and the J segment 11 bases; nucleotides outside the gene matches: 7. Germline CDR1 is MDHEN and CDR2 is SYDVKM. The CDR3 is made up of 13 amino acids. This CDR3 reads CASRGQGAGEQYF. The DNA for the CDR3 is TGTGCCAGCAGGGGACAGGGGGCGGGTGAGCAGTACTTC.

The rearrangement links TRBV7-2 to TRBJ2-3; TRBD1 might be the D (5 bases). The J call may be incorrect, as the DNA end agrees better with TRBJ1-5. CDR3 length: 14 residues. From germline, CDR1 is SGHTA and CDR2 FQGNSA. The CDR3 nucleotides read TGTGCCAGCAGCGTTACAGGTGCCGGGAATACGCAGCATTTT. The encoded protein is CASSVTGAGNTQHF.

The chain combines TRBV9 with TRBJ2-5; 8 nucleotides match TRBD2. This CDR3 spans 16 amino acids. V shed 2 bases and J 5 bases; nucleotides not matched to a gene: 11. Germline assignment: CDR1 SGDLS and CDR2 YYNGEE. CDR3 in amino acids: CASSVDGRALGETQYF. CDR3 nucleotide sequence: TGTGCCAGCAGCGTTGACGGGAGGGCCTTAGGGGAGACCCAGTACTTC.

V and J are TRBV12-3 or TRBV12-4 and TRBJ2-5; D gene unclear. V was clipped by 1 base and J by 9 bases, with 6 bases between them. The CDR3 is 11 residues long. This chain's CDR3 is CASSLGGAQYF. CDR3 in DNA: TGTGCCAGCAGTTTAGGTGGGGCCCAGTACTTC.

This clonotype appeared a few times. CDR3 protein: CASSQLNGGETQYF. In nucleotides, the CDR3 is TGTGCCAGCAGCCAACTCAATGGGGGAGAGACCCAGTACTTC. The chain is built from TRBV3-1 and TRBJ2-5; D is perhaps TRBD1 or TRBD2 (5 bases each). Per the germline V gene, CDR1 is LGHDT and CDR2 is YNNKEL (reference sequence). Trimming took off 2 bases at V and 4 bases at J, with 11 bases between the two ends. The CDR3 spans 14 residues.

The chain is built from TRBV12-3 or TRBV12-4 and TRBJ2-5; D assignment may be TRBD1 or TRBD2 (6 bases each). The V end was cut by 4 bases, the J end by 5 bases, with 17 bases between. CDR3 length equals 15 residues. The CDR3 nucleotides are TGTGCCAGCAGTTCTATTACCGGGGGCCCCGAGACCCAGTACTTC. Encoded protein: CASSSITGGPETQYF.

This clonotype was recorded a few times. This sequence joins TRBV11-3 and TRBJ2-3; D gene uncertain. The V gene's germline CDR1 is SGHNT and CDR2 YENEEA. V dropped 1 base and J dropped 2 bases, with 10 bases sitting between them. The CDR3 loop spans 15 amino acids. The CDR3 DNA follows: TGTGCCAGCAGCTTAGTTTCACAGAACACAGATACGCAGTATTTT. As protein: CASSLVSQNTDTQYF.